The 19 T cell receptor beta chains reported below all come from one sample, sequenced in a study of T-cell memory formation after mild COVID-19. TCRdb reprocessed the 5' RACE reads via MiXCR and lists one record per CDR3 protein. The data hold around 160,000 distinct CDR3 sequences, with around 10% observed a single time. The sample consisted of PBMCs or a T cell subset sorted from them (not recorded which). These receptors were obtained from a man younger than 30 who had mild COVID-19 (a few samples of this study predate the infection). Cell type and time point are not known.

The chain combines TRBV11-1 with TRBJ2-7; D gene unclear. The CDR3 is 13 residues long. CDR1 SGHAT and CDR2 FQDESV come from the germline V gene (reference sequence). The V end was cut by 1 base, the J end by 0 bases, with 4 bases between. CDR3 amino acids: CASSLESSYEQYV. In DNA, the CDR3 is TGTGCCAGCAGCTTAGAGAGCTCCTACGAGCAGTACGTC.

In this sample, this clonotype turned up many times. The chain couples TRBV5-1 to TRBJ1-6; TRBD1 aligns across 10 bases. The ends lost 4 bases at V and 8 bases at J; junction bases unmatched: 9. Germline CDR1 SGHRS, CDR2 YFSETQ. The CDR3 extends over 16 amino acids. CDR3 nucleotide sequence: TGCGCCAGCAGCGACGGGACAGGGGATTCTTATTCACCCCTCCACTTT. It translates to CASSDGTGDSYSPLHF.

The CDR3 DNA reads TGCGCCAGCACCCGATTATTGGCAGGAACCTACAATGAGCAGTTCTTC. Its protein product is CASTRLLAGTYNEQFF. The V call is TRBV5-1, the J call TRBJ2-1; D unresolved. Looked up from germline, CDR1 is SGHRS and CDR2 is YFSETQ. CDR3 size: 16 residues. V lost 6 bases and J lost 2, with 18 bases in between. The full variable domain, its missing parts supplied by reference TRBV5-1 and TRBJ2-1, is KAGVTQTPRYLIKTRGQQVTLSCSPISGHRSVSWYQQTPGQGLQFLFEYFSETQRNKGNFPGRFSGRQFSNSRSEMNVSTLELGDSALYLCASTRLLAGTYNEQFFGPGTRLTVL.

Only a few counts were recorded for this clonotype. This chain uses TRBV20-1 with TRBJ1-1, with D uncertain. The CDR3 has 17 amino acids. With 6 bases removed from V and 1 base from J, the gap between germline ends came to 24 bases. In germline, CDR1 is DFQATT, CDR2 SNEGSKA (reference sequence). The CDR3 coding sequence is TGCAGTGCCCACAGATCTACGTGGCGGGGTGGGAACACTGAAGCTTTCTTT. Translating gives CSAHRSTWRGGNTEAFF.

The V gene is TRBV9, the J gene TRBJ2-3; unclear D gene. Trimming shortened V by 3 bases and J by 4 bases, and 12 bases separated the two germline ends. This CDR3 has 14 amino acids. Germline V gene sequence: CDR1 SGDLS, CDR2 YYNGEE. CDR3 protein: CASSASGDPDTQYF. The CDR3 DNA reads TGTGCCAGCAGCGCTAGTGGGGATCCAGATACGCAGTATTTT.

This chain connects TRBV20-1 to TRBJ1-5; the D is unclear. There are 15 residues in the CDR3. Germline V gene sequence: CDR1 DFQATT, CDR2 SNEGSKA (reference sequence). V was clipped by 1 base and J by 4 bases, with 14 bases between them. The CDR3 sequence is CSARGGGSNNQPQHF. CDR3 sequence (DNA): TGCAGTGCTAGAGGGGGAGGGTCTAATAATCAGCCCCAGCATTTT.

In its sample, this clonotype was seen a few times. CDR3 loop: CSVEDLRYRGGEQYF. CDR3 DNA sequence: TGCAGCGTTGAAGATCTTCGATACAGGGGTGGCGAGCAGTACTTC. J is TRBJ2-7 and V is TRBV29-1, with TRBD1 matching over 7 bases. CDR1 SQVTM and CDR2 ANQGSEA come from the germline V gene. With 0 bases clipped from V and 6 bases from J, the junction kept 11 bases outside the gene matches. This CDR3 comprises 15 residues.

This chain uses TRBV6-5 with TRBJ2-1, with D possibly matching TRBD2 (6 bases). The CDR3 covers 15 residues. CDR1 and CDR2 (germline): MNHEY, SVGAGI. V lost 5 bases to trimming and J lost 6 bases, with 17 bases between them. The CDR3 loop is CASSQLGGSTNEQFF. Written as DNA, the CDR3 is TGTGCCAGCAGTCAACTAGGAGGGAGCACCAATGAGCAGTTCTTC.

This clonotype was picked up a small number of times. This chain uses TRBV6-2 or TRBV6-3 with TRBJ2-7; the match to TRBD2 covers 11 bases. CDR3 length: 15 amino acids. Germline V gene data show CDR1 as MNHEY and CDR2 as SVGEGT. The junction had 3 bases not matched to a gene; V was cut back by 5 bases and J by 0 bases. The CDR3 loop reads CASSPSGGFSYEQYF. The CDR3 DNA is TGTGCCAGCAGTCCTAGCGGGGGGTTCTCCTACGAGCAGTACTTC.

This chain joins TRBV7-6 and TRBJ2-5; unclear D gene. Trimming took 5 bases from V and 7 from J, leaving 8 bases between them. The CDR3 consists of 11 residues. Germline V gives CDR1 SGHVS, CDR2 FNYEAQ. The CDR3 is CASSERGTQYF. The CDR3 DNA follows: TGTGCCAGCAGCGAAAGAGGGACCCAGTACTTC.

The table lists this clonotype with many counts. The chain couples TRBV11-2 to TRBJ2-2; TRBD2 matches at 8 bases. The CDR3 is 17 amino acids. Germline loops: CDR1 SGHAT, CDR2 FQNNGV. J was trimmed by 5 bases and V by 5 bases; bases with no gene match: 13. For the CDR3, the DNA is TGTGCCAGCAGCCCGCCGGTCGGCGGGGGGAGGACCGGGGAGCTGTTTTTT. It codes for CASSPPVGGGRTGELFF.

V and J are TRBV7-2 and TRBJ2-7; 11 nucleotides line up with TRBD2. V was clipped by 4 bases and J by 7 bases; unmatched bases: 9. Germline V lookup: CDR1 SGHTA, CDR2 FQGNSA. The CDR3 has 15 residues. CDR3 DNA: TGTGCCAGCAGCTCACTAGCGGGGGCCCCTGTTGAGCAGTACTTC. This sequence encodes CASSSLAGAPVEQYF.

The table lists this clonotype with many counts. The chain uses TRBV7-2 and TRBJ2-3; D is undetermined. V was trimmed by 2 bases and J by 0 bases, leaving 9 bases between them. Germline V gene lookup returns CDR1 SGHTA and CDR2 FQGNSA. The CDR3 is 15 residues long. CDR3 nucleotide sequence: TGTGCCAGCAGCTTACAAAGCGTTAGCACAGATACGCAGTATTTT. Protein: CASSLQSVSTDTQYF.

This clonotype was observed a few times. A read error may produce the germline difference seen at one junction end. The chain couples TRBV2 to TRBJ2-5; either TRBD1 or TRBD2 may supply D (5 bases each). In germline, CDR1 is SNHLY, CDR2 FYNNEI. The length of the CDR3 is 10 residues. The CDR3 nucleotides read TGTGCCAGCAGTTCCGGGACCCTTTTCTTC. Its protein is CASSSGTLFF.

This clonotype was detected only a few times. V usage is TRBV20-1 and J usage is TRBJ1-5, with D possibly TRBD1 on 5 matching bases. CDR1 is DFQATT, CDR2 SNEGSKA, per germline (reference sequence). CDR3 length: 19 residues. V lost 6 bases and J lost 0, with 27 bases in between. CDR3 sequence: CSAPLWGKALPYSNQPQHF. The CDR3 DNA is TGCAGTGCCCCCCTCTGGGGCAAGGCCCTCCCCTATAGCAATCAGCCCCAGCATTTT.

This clonotype has only a few counts. V gene TRBV20-1 combines with J gene TRBJ1-6; no reliable D call. The CDR3 has 15 residues. V was shortened by 0 bases and J by 8 bases, with 14 bases between the two germline ends. The V gene's germline CDR1 is DFQATT and CDR2 SNEGSKA (reference sequence). DNA for the CDR3: TGCAGTGCTAGAGAGTCCAGTTCGTTCGATTCACCCCTCCACTTT. This sequence encodes CSARESSSFDSPLHF.

The sample holds a few counts of this clonotype. The rearrangement links TRBV5-1 to TRBJ2-1; 8 nucleotides agree with TRBD2. J was trimmed by 6 bases and V by 0 bases; bases with no gene match: 2. Germline CDR1 SGHRS, CDR2 YFSETQ. The CDR3 is 14 amino acids. The CDR3 loop is CASSLGTSFNEQFF. As DNA, the CDR3 is TGCGCCAGCAGCTTGGGGACTAGCTTCAATGAGCAGTTCTTC.

This clonotype was observed a handful of times. The J gene is TRBJ2-5, the V gene TRBV7-8; TRBD2 agrees at 11 bases. The CDR3 covers 19 residues. With V trimmed by 2 bases and J by 5 bases, 16 bases remained unmatched. Germline lookup yields CDR1 SGHVS and CDR2 FQNEAQ. CDR3 in DNA: TGTGCCAGCAGCTTAAGGGGCTCTAGCGGGGGGCGGCCGGGGGAGACCCAGTACTTC. As protein: CASSLRGSSGGRPGETQYF. The entire variable domain, with the rest obtained from reference TRBV7-8 and TRBJ2-5, is as follows: GAGVSQSPRYKVAKRGQDVALRCDPISGHVSLFWYQQALGQGPEFLTYFQNEAQLDKSGLPSDRFFAERPEGSVSTLKIQRTQQEDSAVYLCASSLRGSSGGRPGETQYFGPGTRLLVL.

Only a few counts were recorded for this clonotype. This chain connects TRBV3-1 to TRBJ2-3; tentatively, D is TRBD1 or TRBD2 (6 bases each). The CDR3 sequence is 13 residues long. Germline values: CDR1 LGHDT, CDR2 YNNKEL (reference sequence). V gave up 4 bases and J gave up 8 bases, with 13 bases separating them. CDR3 sequence reads: CASSPGGRGTQYF. The CDR3 region has the DNA TGTGCCAGCAGCCCCGGGGGCCGCGGTACGCAGTATTTT.